This TCR beta chain derives from a study of blood T cells in healthy people across ages. A second about 7 to 11 cycle PCR used barcoded and J-beta primers. TCRdb re-called the 5' RACE reads with MiXCR, one entry per CDR3 protein. Of about 680,000 distinct CDR3 sequences in the sample, about 52% are singletons; the top ten hold under 35%. The CDR3 has 16 residues. V gave up 5 bases and J gave up 11 bases; unmatched junction bases: 14. The germline V gene has CDR1 SGHTA and CDR2 FQGNSA. Findings and caveats of the study: The recorded TCR beta diversity per million T cells decreased in a roughly linear manner with age. Aged donors had fewer naive CD4+ cells and lower diversity than long-lived donors.

They isolated at least 6 million PBMCs from each sample. The table lists this clonotype with many counts. The antigen is not known. This TCR derives from a woman aged 55-70 years in good health. The sequencing sample was made of blood. The chain uses TRBV7-2 and TRBJ2-5; TRBD2 matches at 13 bases. The CDR3 DNA reads TGTGCCAGCAGCCCTCGGACTAGCGGGAGTAGGGCGGAGCAGTACTTC. The encoded protein is CASSPRTSGSRAEQYF.